This T cell receptor (beta chain) was obtained from a study of blood T cell repertoires in COVID-19. About the research overall: COVID-19 samples collected from the United States, Italy and Spain covered acute and convalescent phases.

Assay used: immunoSEQ multiplex PCR; TCRdb lists only in-frame clones, some missing. The sample contains 100,000 to 150,000 clones, about nine tenths of which appear only once. The V end lost 0 bases, the J end lost 0 bases, and 9 bases lay between the germline ends. The CDR3 runs 15 residues. Germline V gives CDR1 LNHNV, CDR2 YYDKDF (reference sequence). Seattle's cohort entered during active infection and was followed longitudinally. The TCR comes from a woman aged 70-85 years with COVID-19, enrolled during active disease. V gene TRBV15 combines with J gene TRBJ2-7; possibly TRBD2 for D (5 bases). Sequencing was done on a sample of peripheral blood. CDR3 DNA: TGTGCCACCAGCAGAGATTTTGGGAGCTCCTACGAGCAGTACTTC. Its protein product is CATSRDFGSSYEQYF.